Listed here are 14 T cell receptor beta chains from one sample, sequenced in a study of shared clonotypes between healthy human individuals. The protocol was immunoSEQ multiplex PCR, while the TCRdb copy is restricted to in-frame clones and leaves out a portion. Of about 340,000 clones listed, less than 75% are singletons. The sequenced sample consisted of memory CD4+ T cells sorted from blood. Stated subset: CD45RA-negative fraction. The receptor source for this set is a man aged 30 to 39 in good health.

V gene TRBV9 combines with J gene TRBJ2-1; TRBD2 matches at 7 bases. Germline CDR1 SGDLS, CDR2 YYNGEE. Unmatched junction bases numbered 3, after V lost 2 bases and J lost 1 base. This CDR3 contains 15 residues. CDR3 sequence: CASSVLAESYNEQFF. CDR3 bases: TGTGCCAGCAGCGTGCTAGCGGAATCCTACAATGAGCAGTTCTTC.

The chain combines TRBV5-8 with TRBJ2-2; D is ambiguous. Germline V gives CDR1 SGHTS, CDR2 YDEGEE. Trimming removed 0 bases from V and 9 bases from J, with 9 bases in between. CDR3 length equals 13 residues. The CDR3 sequence is CASSLGRHRELFF. CDR3 DNA: TGTGCCAGCAGCTTGGGGAGACACCGGGAGCTGTTTTTT.

The chain recombines TRBV18 with TRBJ1-2, with 8 bases lining up with TRBD1. V lost 2 bases and J lost 8; bases outside the gene matches: 13. This CDR3 is 16 amino acids long. Germline V gene data show CDR1 as KGHSH and CDR2 as LQKENI. The CDR3 DNA is TGTGCCAGCTCACCAACTTCGACAGGGGAGTTTGAAGGCTACACCTTC. This codes for CASSPTSTGEFEGYTF.

This clone was seen ten or more times. The chain uses TRBV4-2 and TRBJ2-1; 8 nucleotides match TRBD2. Germline V gene data show CDR1 as LGHNA and CDR2 as YNFKEQ. There are 15 residues in the CDR3. With V trimmed by 4 bases and J by 7 bases, 9 bases remained unmatched. CDR3 loop: CASSPAISGRNEQFF. The CDR3, as DNA: TGTGCCAGCAGCCCCGCCATCAGCGGGAGAAATGAGCAGTTCTTC.

V and J are TRBV10-1 and TRBJ2-7; 7 nucleotides agree with TRBD2. The CDR3 extends over 15 amino acids. The J segment lost 6 bases and the V segment lost 0 bases, leaving 8 bases of the junction unmatched. The germline V gene encodes CDR1 WNHNN and CDR2 SYGVQD (reference sequence). CDR3 in DNA: TGCGCCAGCAGTGAGTCAAGGGCTAGCGGCGGCGAGCAGTACTTC. This codes for CASSESRASGGEQYF.

Written as DNA, the CDR3 is TGTGCCAGCAGTGATTCGGCTTTTGAGTACGAGCAGTACTTC. Translation: CASSDSAFEYEQYF. J is TRBJ2-7 and V is TRBV6-1; D unclear. The germline V and J ends were trimmed by 3 bases and 4 bases, with 13 bases remaining between them. Germline values: CDR1 MNHNS, CDR2 SASEGT. This CDR3 has 14 amino acids.

The rearrangement uses TRBV7-7 and TRBJ2-5; D perhaps matches TRBD2 (5 bases). Germline CDR1 and CDR2: SSHAT and FNYEAQ (reference sequence). Trimming removed 6 bases from V and 2 bases from J, with 10 bases in between. This CDR3 is 13 amino acids long. CDR3 nucleotide sequence: TGTGCCAGCAGGGCCAGCGGTCAAGAGACCCAGTACTTC. Its protein is CASRASGQETQYF.

V usage is TRBV28 and J usage is TRBJ1-2; perhaps TRBD1 as D (5 bases). From germline, CDR1 is MDHEN and CDR2 SYDVKM. This CDR3 has 15 amino acids. Between the trimmed V and J ends, which lost 3 bases and 2 bases, there was a span of 13 bases. CDR3 loop: CASSFQGKGNYGYTF. CDR3 in DNA: TGTGCCAGCAGTTTCCAAGGGAAGGGGAACTATGGCTACACCTTC.

The V and J genes are TRBV28 and TRBJ1-1, with no clear D. This CDR3 has 11 residues. The V and J ends lost 8 bases and 1 base respectively, with 5 bases between them. Germline V lookup: CDR1 MDHEN, CDR2 SYDVKM. The CDR3 spells CASARNTEAFF. CDR3 coding DNA: TGTGCCAGCGCTCGGAACACTGAAGCTTTCTTT. Combining the CDR3 with reference TRBV28 and TRBJ1-1 gives the whole variable domain DVKVTQSSRYLVKRTGEKVFLECVQDMDHENMFWYRQDPGLGLRLIYFSYDVKMKEKGDIPEGYSVSREKKERFSLILESASTNQTSMYLCASARNTEAFFGQGTRLTVV.

This clone has only a few counts. CDR3 bases: TGTGCCAGCAGCACCCGGTCTTCTCAGGGTGAGCAGTTCTTC. Amino acid sequence: CASSTRSSQGEQFF. The chain combines TRBV6-6 with TRBJ2-1; TRBD1 might be the D (5 bases). The CDR3 runs to 14 residues. The germline CDR1 and CDR2 sequences are MNHNY and SVGAGI (reference sequence). Trimming removed 6 bases at V and 9 bases at J, with 18 bases between.

The chain uses TRBV6-6 and TRBJ1-4; no definite D call. The CDR3 is made up of 14 amino acids. Trimming left V 8 bases short and J 8 bases short, with 18 bases between. Germline CDR1 reads MNHNY; CDR2 reads SVGAGI (reference sequence). CDR3 sequence reads: CASAAGLGREKLFF. The CDR3 DNA follows: TGTGCCAGCGCCGCCGGACTCGGTAGGGAAAAACTGTTTTTT.

The J gene is TRBJ1-1, the V gene TRBV6-1; a possible D gene is TRBD1 (6 bases). The germline CDR1 and CDR2 sequences are MNHNS and SASEGT. This CDR3 is 12 amino acids long. V lost 1 base and J lost 10, with 10 bases in between. The CDR3 sequence: CASSEDDRRAFF. CDR3 bases: TGTGCCAGCAGTGAAGATGACAGGAGAGCTTTCTTT.

The chain employs TRBV14 and TRBJ2-7, with D perhaps matching TRBD1 (5 bases). The V end was cut by 4 bases, the J end by 5 bases, with 9 bases between. The germline V gene has CDR1 SGHDN and CDR2 FVKESK. This CDR3 has 12 amino acids. In DNA form, the CDR3 reads TGTGCCAGCAGCCTGACAGAGAACGAGCAGTACTTC. This codes for CASSLTENEQYF.

The V call is TRBV23-1, the J call TRBJ1-1, with TRBD1 matching 7 bases. Being an ORF, TRBV23-1 has a function that is uncertain. After removal of 6 bases from V and 2 bases from J, the junction contained 6 bases not matched to a gene. CDR3 length: 14 amino acids. CDR3 loop: CASRAGQINTEAFF. CDR3 in DNA: TGCGCCAGCAGAGCGGGACAGATAAACACTGAAGCTTTCTTT.